These T cell receptor beta chains were read from a single sample in a study of T cell repertoires in cytomegalovirus infection. One entry per CDR3 protein, called by TCRdb with MiXCR from the reads. The table includes 900,000 to 950,000 distinct CDR3 sequences, 30% to 40% detected once. No antigen has been assigned to these receptors. Sequenced here: cultured CD8+ T cells from PBMCs, sampled from culture after CMV antigen stimulation. These receptor sequences come from a human donor in good health (CMV status not recorded). Some clones in this sample may be carry-over from other donors' samples. The CDR3 runs from the conserved cysteine through the conserved F or W. The D gene is left open where the match is weak. Only some rows state a clone size, as once, few, many or a class for expanded clones.

>TRBJ2-1|NA|TRBV6-5|TRBD2
CASGKSGGAYNEQFF
TGTGCCAGCGGGAAGAGCGGGGGGGCCTACAATGAGCAGTTCTTC
>TRBJ2-3|NA|TRBV6-5|NA
CASSYSGFSDTQYF
TGTGCCAGCAGTTACTCAGGGTTCTCAGATACGCAGTATTTT
>TRBJ1-1|few|TRBV28|NA
CASSPYQGTTEAFF
TGTGCCAGCAGTCCGTACCAGGGTACCACTGAAGCTTTCTTT
>TRBJ2-1|NA|TRBV10-3|TRBD2
CAIPRIAGGNNEQFF
TGTGCCATCCCCCGCATAGCGGGGGGCAACAATGAGCAGTTCTTC
>TRBJ2-5|NA|TRBV6-5|NA
CASSYTLGETQYF
TGTGCCAGCAGTTACACCCTCGGGGAGACCCAGTACTTC
>TRBJ1-1|many|TRBV7-2|NA
CASSLDEGTEAFF
TGTGCCAGCAGCTTAGACGAGGGGACTGAAGCTTTCTTT
>TRBJ2-3|NA|TRBV20-1|NA
CSARGLGGTDTQYF
TGCAGTGCTAGAGGTTTGGGGGGCACAGATACGCAGTATTTT
>TRBJ2-2|few|TRBV7-6|NA
CASSNPTDRNTGELFF
TGTGCCAGCAGCAATCCAACCGACAGAAACACCGGGGAGCTGTTTTTT
>TRBJ2-7|NA|TRBV4-1|TRBD1
CASSPFPGQAYEQYF
TGCGCCAGCAGCCCGTTCCCGGGACAGGCCTACGAGCAGTACTTC
>TRBJ1-5|NA|TRBV2|TRBD1
CASSNRGYGNQPQHF
TGTGCCAGCAGTAACAGGGGGTATGGCAATCAGCCCCAGCATTTT
>TRBJ1-2|few|TRBV6-5|NA
CASSNQPWNYGYTF
TGTGCCAGCAGTAATCAGCCCTGGAACTATGGCTACACCTTC
>TRBJ2-3|few|TRBV6-1|NA
CASSYEGPGTDTQYF
TGTGCCAGCAGTTACGAGGGACCCGGCACAGATACGCAGTATTTT
>TRBJ1-1|NA|TRBV6-1|NA
CASSTGLLNTEAFF
TGTGCCAGCTCCACAGGGCTTCTTAACACTGAAGCTTTCTTT
>TRBJ2-1|NA|TRBV7-9|NA
CASSLETGLTEFNEQFF
TGTGCCAGCAGCCTAGAAACGGGACTTACGGAATTCAATGAGCAGTTCTTC
>TRBJ2-2|few|TRBV25-1|NA
CASNRVTGELFF
TGTGCCAGCAACAGGGTTACCGGGGAGCTGTTTTTT
>TRBJ1-2|NA|TRBV20-1|NA
CSAPSWENYGYTF
TGCAGTGCTCCGTCGTGGGAGAACTATGGCTACACCTTC
>TRBJ2-1|NA|TRBV3-1|TRBD2
CASTPTAGGPYNEQFF
TGTGCCAGCACCCCTACAGCGGGGGGGCCCTACAATGAGCAGTTCTTC
>TRBJ2-1|NA|TRBV20-1|TRBD2
CSARAGTSYFF
TGCAGTGCTAGAGCCGGGACTAGCTATTTCTTC
>TRBJ2-1|NA|TRBV7-2|TRBD2
CASSTTGTTYNEQFF
TGTGCCAGCAGCACTACCGGGACTACCTACAATGAGCAGTTCTTC
>TRBJ2-1|once|TRBV7-9|NA
CASSLVGVGWNEQFF
TGTGCCAGCAGCTTAGTAGGGGTCGGTTGGAATGAGCAGTTCTTC
>TRBJ2-1|NA|TRBV9|NA
CASSVAGRGDEQFF
TGTGCCAGCAGCGTAGCGGGCAGGGGAGATGAGCAGTTCTTC
>TRBJ2-1|few|TRBV6-1|TRBD2
CASSRGLAGLGEQFF
TGTGCCAGCAGCCGCGGGCTAGCGGGGTTAGGTGAGCAGTTCTTC
>TRBJ2-1|few|TRBV7-2|TRBD2
CASSPSGLEQFF
TGTGCCAGCAGTCCCTCTGGACTAGAACAGTTCTTC
>TRBJ2-1|NA|TRBV20-1|NA
CSARGTASYNEQFF
TGCAGTGCTAGAGGAACAGCCAGTTACAATGAGCAGTTCTTC